The 25 T cell receptor beta chains reported below all come from one sample, sequenced in a study of T cells in Graves' hyperthyroidism and ophthalmopathy. Researchers took RNA transcripts and amplified the TCR beta CDR3 regions from them. During a first-round RT-PCR of the TCR CDR3, the HTBI primer set was used. From the multiplex PCR reads, TCRdb called clonotypes with MiXCR, one entry per CDR3 protein. The table includes roughly 700,000 distinct CDR3 sequences, around 16% detected once. The sample comprised blood. These receptors all come from a middle-aged man with Graves' hyperthyroidism.

This clonotype was found a few times. The chain employs TRBV10-3 and TRBJ1-1; maybe TRBD1 (6 bases). Trimming took 0 bases from V and 5 from J, leaving 10 bases between them. Germline V gene data show CDR1 as ENHRY and CDR2 as SYGVKD. The CDR3 extends over 14 amino acids. The CDR3 here is CAISESRGETEAFF. The CDR3, as DNA: TGTGCCATCAGTGAGTCTAGGGGGGAGACTGAAGCTTTCTTT.

The table lists this clonotype with many counts. The rearrangement joins TRBV24-1 to TRBJ2-1; 7 bases align to TRBD2. With V trimmed by 0 bases and J by 4 bases, 5 bases remained unmatched. The CDR3 sequence is 16 residues long. From germline, CDR1 is KGHDR and CDR2 SFDVKD. This CDR3 is CATSDLGLGEYNEQFF. DNA of the CDR3: TGTGCCACCAGTGATTTGGGACTAGGGGAATACAATGAGCAGTTCTTC.

This clonotype was counted ten times or more. This chain connects TRBV20-1 to TRBJ2-7; the D call may be TRBD1 or TRBD2 (5 bases each). This CDR3 is 11 amino acids long. The V gene lost 3 bases and the J gene lost 6 bases, with 9 bases spanning the gap. The germline gives CDR1 DFQATT, CDR2 SNEGSKA (reference sequence). The CDR3 bases are TGCAGTGCTAGTCAAGGGACCGAGCAGTACTTC. Translated, it gives CSASQGTEQYF.

This clonotype appeared a few times. V gene TRBV10-1 combines with J gene TRBJ2-5; D might be TRBD1 (6 bases). CDR1 and CDR2 from the germline V gene are WNHNN and SYGVQD (reference sequence). CDR3 length: 14 residues. Trimming stripped 2 bases from V and 1 base from J, with 8 bases between. The CDR3 DNA reads as TGCGCCAGCAGTGAGAGGGACACCCAAGAGACCCAGTACTTC. Its translation is CASSERDTQETQYF.

The chain combines TRBV10-3 with TRBJ1-5, with D tentatively TRBD1 (5 bases). Deletions cut 10 bases from V and 1 base from J, with 17 bases between. The CDR3 spans 15 residues. Germline CDR1 is ENHRY and CDR2 is SYGVKD. The CDR3 sequence: CATKIRDSSNQPQHF. The CDR3 DNA reads TGTGCCACAAAGATCCGGGACTCAAGCAATCAGCCCCAGCATTTT.

The table lists this clonotype with many counts. The chain recombines TRBV28 with TRBJ2-3, with TRBD1 matching 10 bases. The CDR3 has 15 amino acids. With V trimmed by 6 bases and J by 4 bases, 7 bases remained unmatched. CDR1 and CDR2 (germline): MDHEN, SYDVKM. CDR3 amino acids: CASSTRDRGPDTQYF. In DNA, the CDR3 is TGTGCCAGCAGCACCCGGGACAGGGGTCCAGATACGCAGTATTTT. Full variable domain (outside the CDR3, taken from reference TRBV28 and TRBJ2-3): DVKVTQSSRYLVKRTGEKVFLECVQDMDHENMFWYRQDPGLGLRLIYFSYDVKMKEKGDIPEGYSVSREKKERFSLILESASTNQTSMYLCASSTRDRGPDTQYFGPGTRLTVL.

The chain recombines TRBV11-2 with TRBJ2-7; D is perhaps TRBD1 (5 bases). Germline values: CDR1 SGHAT, CDR2 FQNNGV. Trimming shortened V by 1 base and J by 9 bases, and 10 bases separated the two germline ends. The CDR3 consists of 12 residues. CDR3 nucleotide sequence: TGTGCCAGCAGCTTAGGGGGCGACCTGCAGTACTTC. This gives the protein CASSLGGDLQYF.

There are a few counts of this clonotype. CDR3 in DNA: TGCAGTGCGGGAGGAACAGGGTCCTCTGGAAACACCATATATTTT. Its translation is CSAGGTGSSGNTIYF. The chain joins TRBV20-1 to TRBJ1-3, with a tentative D call TRBD1 (6 bases). Germline-derived CDR1 and CDR2 are DFQATT and SNEGSKA (reference sequence). Trimming took 6 bases from V and 0 from J, leaving 15 bases between them. This CDR3 comprises 15 residues.

This clonotype showed up many times. The rearrangement uses TRBV28 and TRBJ1-2, with 8 bases matching TRBD1. The trim removed 2 bases at V and 1 base at J, leaving 9 bases unmatched. This CDR3 region has 17 residues. Germline CDR1 and CDR2: MDHEN and SYDVKM. Written as DNA, the CDR3 is TGTGCCAGCAGTTTACCATTTACAGGGGGAGTTAACTATGGCTACACCTTC. Translating gives CASSLPFTGGVNYGYTF.

This clonotype was seen more than once but under ten times. The rearrangement links TRBV9 to TRBJ1-1, with TRBD1 as a possible D gene (5 bases). Germline assignment: CDR1 SGDLS and CDR2 YYNGEE. V was cut by 3 bases and J by 4 bases, with 13 bases left in between. This CDR3 spans 14 amino acids. The CDR3 sequence is CASSEGPGSTEAFF. The CDR3 DNA is TGTGCCAGCAGCGAGGGACCGGGGTCCACTGAAGCTTTCTTT.

V is TRBV11-2 and J is TRBJ2-5, with D possibly TRBD2 on 6 matching bases. Germline CDR1 is SGHAT and CDR2 is FQNNGV. This CDR3 contains 13 residues. V was cut by 7 bases and J by 5 bases, with 14 bases left in between. The CDR3 spells CASTRTEGETQYF. The CDR3 DNA reads TGTGCCAGCACCCGGACGGAGGGTGAGACCCAGTACTTC.

The chain combines TRBV6-2 or TRBV6-3 with TRBJ2-7; 13 positions match TRBD2. CDR3 length: 15 amino acids. Germline trimming cut 6 bases from V and 2 bases from J; bases unmatched to any gene: 4. Germline V lookup: CDR1 MNHEY, CDR2 SVGEGT. The CDR3 DNA is TGTGCCAGCAGACTAGCGGGAGGGGTTACCTACGAGCAGTACTTC. It translates to CASRLAGGVTYEQYF.

Only a few counts were recorded for this clonotype. The chain combines TRBV18 with TRBJ2-1; 14 nucleotides line up with TRBD2. The J segment lost 6 bases and the V segment lost 6 bases, leaving 10 bases of the junction unmatched. Germline V gene sequence: CDR1 KGHSH, CDR2 LQKENI. This CDR3 spans 17 amino acids. CDR3 nucleotides: TGTGCCAGCTCCCCAGCCGGACTAGCGGGAGGAATCAATGAGCAGTTCTTC. Amino acid sequence: CASSPAGLAGGINEQFF. The entire variable domain, with the rest obtained from reference TRBV18 and TRBJ2-1, is as follows: NAGVMQNPRHLVRRRGQEARLRCSPMKGHSHVYWYRQLPEEGLKFMVYLQKENIIDESGMPKERFSAEFPKEGPSILRIQQVVRGDSAAYFCASSPAGLAGGINEQFFGPGTRLTVL.

The table lists this clonotype with a few counts. The V call is TRBV9, the J call TRBJ2-3; D is tentatively TRBD1 or TRBD2 (5 bases each). The germline V gene has CDR1 SGDLS and CDR2 YYNGEE. V was pared by 5 bases and J by 2 bases, with 15 bases between. The CDR3 is made up of 15 amino acids. CDR3 nucleotides: TGTGCCAGCAGTGGGCGGGCTGGGGCCACAGATACGCAGTATTTT. Translated: CASSGRAGATDTQYF.

This clonotype was observed a handful of times. A much larger clone differs from this one at a single base, so this may be a read error. The chain recombines TRBV9 with TRBJ1-3; D not resolved. This CDR3 has 16 amino acids. Germline V gene data show CDR1 as SGDLS and CDR2 as YYNGEE. The CDR3 loop is CASSPQTSFSGDTIYF. The CDR3 nucleotides read TGTGCCAGCAGCCCCCAAACGTCTTTCTCTGGAGACACCATATATTTT.

This clonotype was seen at least ten times. The V gene is TRBV11-1, the J gene TRBJ2-7; 13 nucleotides align to TRBD2. The CDR3 covers 19 residues. Germline lookup yields CDR1 SGHAT and CDR2 FQDESV (reference sequence). After removal of 2 bases from V and 1 base from J, the junction contained 11 bases not matched to a gene. CDR3: CASSLRIPLAGGPSYEQYF. The CDR3 DNA is TGTGCCAGCAGCTTACGCATCCCACTAGCGGGAGGGCCGTCCTACGAGCAGTACTTC.

This clonotype was recorded a few times. The V gene is TRBV30, the J gene TRBJ2-2; D remains ambiguous. The CDR3 runs 14 residues. The germline gives CDR1 GTSNPN, CDR2 SVGIG (reference sequence). V dropped 4 bases and J dropped 6 bases, with 15 bases sitting between them. The CDR3 sequence: CAWISPARAGELFF. CDR3 coding DNA: TGTGCCTGGATCTCCCCGGCCCGGGCCGGGGAGCTGTTTTTT.

The chain uses TRBV28 and TRBJ2-7; D is perhaps TRBD2 (6 bases). The germline V gene encodes CDR1 MDHEN and CDR2 SYDVKM. Deletions cut 10 bases from V and 1 base from J, with 14 bases between. The CDR3 spans 13 residues. The DNA for the CDR3 is TGTGCCACCAGGGACTTCACTTCCTACGAGCAGTACTTC. This sequence encodes CATRDFTSYEQYF.

This clonotype was counted only a few times. This sequence joins TRBV13 and TRBJ2-7, with D possibly matching TRBD1 (6 bases). V lost 3 bases, J lost 5 bases, and 17 bases lay in between. Germline V gene data show CDR1 as PRHDT and CDR2 as FYEKMQ (reference sequence). The CDR3 covers 15 residues. The CDR3 here is CASSFKKDRRNEQYF. The CDR3 DNA reads TGTGCCAGCAGCTTTAAAAAAGACAGGCGCAACGAGCAGTACTTC.

The V call is TRBV5-4, the J call TRBJ2-5, with TRBD2 identical over 13 bases. CDR3 length: 14 amino acids. The V gene's germline CDR1 is SGHNT and CDR2 YYREEE (reference sequence). V lost 8 bases and J lost 5; bases outside the gene matches: 6. CDR3 in amino acids: CASGTSGTGETQYF. The CDR3 DNA follows: TGTGCCAGTGGGACTAGCGGGACAGGGGAGACCCAGTACTTC. Full variable domain (outside the CDR3, taken from reference TRBV5-4 and TRBJ2-5): ETGVTQSPTHLIKTRGQQVTLRCSSQSGHNTVSWYQQALGQGPQFIFQYYREEENGRGNFPPRFSGLQFPNYSSELNVNALELDDSALYLCASGTSGTGETQYFGPGTRLLVL.

This clonotype was observed many times. The chain employs TRBV28 and TRBJ2-3; D unclear. This CDR3 contains 13 residues. Deletions cut 6 bases from V and 0 bases from J, with 7 bases between. CDR1 and CDR2 from the germline V gene are MDHEN and SYDVKM. The CDR3 loop is CASSDGSTDTQYF. CDR3 DNA: TGTGCCAGCAGCGACGGAAGCACAGATACGCAGTATTTT.

This clonotype has a count of ten or more. CDR3 residues: CASRSDRVYQNNRMNTEAFF. The CDR3, as DNA: TGTGCCAGCAGATCCGACAGGGTGTATCAAAACAACCGCATGAACACTGAAGCTTTCTTT. V and J are TRBV12-3 or TRBV12-4 and TRBJ1-1; 7 nucleotides align to TRBD1. Trimming at V came to 6 bases and at J to 0 bases, leaving 22 bases not matched to a gene. The CDR3 is 20 residues long.

This clonotype showed up just a few times. This sequence joins TRBV7-9 and TRBJ2-7, with D perhaps TRBD2 (6 bases). The CDR3 loop spans 16 amino acids. Trimming pared 2 bases from V and 2 bases from J, leaving 16 bases between. The germline CDR1 and CDR2 sequences are SEHNR and FQNEAQ (reference sequence). For the CDR3, the DNA is TGTGCCAGCAGCTTAACTACGGGGGAGAGACCCTACGAGCAGTACTTC. Its protein is CASSLTTGERPYEQYF.

This sequence joins TRBV4-1 and TRBJ2-7; 9 nucleotides match TRBD2. Looked up from germline, CDR1 is MGHRA and CDR2 is YSYEKL. This CDR3 has 15 residues. V lost 6 bases, J lost 2 bases, and 8 bases stayed unmatched. Here the CDR3 reads CASSGIAGEAYEQYF. DNA of the CDR3: TGCGCCAGCAGTGGGATAGCGGGGGAGGCCTACGAGCAGTACTTC.

Concerning this clonotype itself: A read error may explain this, as a much larger clone is one base away. This chain connects TRBV12-3 or TRBV12-4 to TRBJ2-3; 10 nucleotides align to TRBD2. The CDR3 runs to 15 residues. CDR3 loop: CAGSPSGSGADTQYF. The CDR3 DNA reads as TGTGCCGGCAGTCCTAGCGGGAGTGGCGCAGATACGCAGTATTTT.